This TCR beta chain comes out of a study of T cells in Graves' hyperthyroidism and ophthalmopathy. Study-level findings and limits: Ophthalmopathy was told apart from stable hyperthyroidism by a 13 V-J model. The model made its ophthalmopathy prediction, and onset followed a median approximately 6 months later.

Between the trimmed V and J ends, which lost 1 base and 1 base, there was a span of 15 bases. This CDR3 has 17 residues. Germline values: CDR1 SGHVS, CDR2 FNYEAQ. Using RNA transcripts as the source, TCR beta CDR3 regions were amplified. An initial round of RT-PCR targeting the TCR CDR3 relied on the HTBI primer set. TCRdb fed the multiplex PCR reads into MiXCR, producing one record per CDR3 protein. This table holds about half a million distinct CDR3 sequences, about 20% found once. This clonotype was found many times. Antigen specificity is unknown. The origin of this receptor is a middle-aged man with Graves' ophthalmopathy. Input material: blood. The chain couples TRBV7-6 to TRBJ2-3; D might be TRBD2 (6 bases). The CDR3 here is CASSLEGREEGTDTQYF. In nucleotides, the CDR3 is TGTGCCAGCAGCTTAGAGGGCAGGGAGGAGGGCACAGATACGCAGTATTTT.